These 14 T cell receptor beta chains came from one sample sequenced in a study of cytomegalovirus exposure and HLA in healthy donors (dated by TCRdb to the late 2010s). The library was built by means of the immunoSEQ multiplex PCR assay. For the multiplex PCR, a mixture combining 60 forward primers for TCR Vbeta segments and 13 reverse primers for TCR Jbeta segments was used. The table was pulled from immuneACCESS by TCRdb, which kept in-frame rearrangements only. Such tables lose some clones; where checked, under half of the loss comes from unresolved V genes, and the rest has no known cause. The sample contains 150,000 to 200,000 clones, roughly 80% of them found a single time. Of the sample, roughly 2% falls within the top ten clones. The sequenced sample was PBMCs. The source of these receptors is a human donor in good health.

This clone was seen a handful of times. V usage is TRBV10-3 and J usage is TRBJ2-1; D perhaps matches TRBD2 (6 bases). V gave up 6 bases and J gave up 9 bases, with 21 bases separating them. Germline values: CDR1 ENHRY, CDR2 SYGVKD. The CDR3 sequence is 15 residues long. The CDR3 sequence: CAIREDSREVAEQFF. The CDR3 DNA reads as TGTGCCATCAGGGAAGACTCGAGGGAGGTGGCTGAGCAGTTCTTC.

The chain has TRBV4-3 and TRBJ2-3; 10 nucleotides match TRBD1. V was clipped by 2 bases and J by 2 bases; unmatched bases: 7. In germline, CDR1 is LGHNA, CDR2 YSLEER. This CDR3 is 17 amino acids long. The CDR3 DNA follows: TGCGCCAGCAGCCAAATTGGGACAGGGGAACTCACAGATACGCAGTATTTT. Protein sequence: CASSQIGTGELTDTQYF.

The chain has TRBV13 and TRBJ1-5, with D tentatively TRBD1 (5 bases). Deletions cut 0 bases from V and 7 bases from J, with 13 bases between. CDR3 length: 15 residues. Germline-derived CDR1 and CDR2 are PRHDT and FYEKMQ (reference sequence). In DNA form, the CDR3 reads TGTGCCAGCAGCTTAGGTATCCAACAGGCGCAGCCCCAGCATTTT. This translates into CASSLGIQQAQPQHF.

This clone was detected once. Written as DNA, the CDR3 is TGCAGTGCCAGCCCCGGGGATACGCAGTATTTT. Its translation is CSASPGDTQYF. The chain is built from TRBV20-1 and TRBJ2-3; no clear D. Germline V gene sequence: CDR1 DFQATT, CDR2 SNEGSKA (reference sequence). This CDR3 is built from 11 residues. V lost 6 bases, J lost 6 bases, and 10 bases lay in between.

The chain uses TRBV7-2 and TRBJ1-1; 8 positions match TRBD1. With 5 bases clipped from V and 7 bases from J, the junction kept 6 bases outside the gene matches. From germline, CDR1 is SGHTA and CDR2 FQGNSA. This CDR3 comprises 13 residues. The CDR3 region is CASSLRGTGEAFF. CDR3 nucleotide sequence: TGTGCCAGCAGCCTTCGAGGGACAGGTGAAGCTTTCTTT.

The CDR3: CATSSNRGNQPQHF. The CDR3 coding sequence is TGTGCCACCAGCAGCAACCGAGGGAATCAGCCCCAGCATTTT. V gene TRBV15 combines with J gene TRBJ1-5; D remains ambiguous. Germline V lookup: CDR1 LNHNV, CDR2 YYDKDF (reference sequence). V lost 3 bases to trimming and J lost 4 bases, with 10 bases between them. This CDR3 contains 14 residues.

This clone has just a few counts. The chain couples TRBV19 to TRBJ2-7, with 10 bases that match TRBD1. J gave up 3 bases and V 5 bases, and 13 bases lay outside the gene matches. This CDR3 comprises 17 residues. The germline V gene encodes CDR1 LNHDA and CDR2 SQIVND (reference sequence). This CDR3 is CASSVAVLGDRGYEQYF. DNA for the CDR3: TGTGCCAGTAGTGTTGCCGTACTCGGGGACAGGGGCTACGAGCAGTACTTC.

The rearrangement links TRBV12-5 to TRBJ1-4; TRBD1 matches 7 bases. CDR3 size: 18 residues. J lost 0 bases, V lost 0 bases, and 7 bases had no gene match. The germline gives CDR1 LGHNT, CDR2 FRNRAP. The DNA of the CDR3 is TGTGCTAGTGGTTTGGTTATCAGACAGGGACCAACTAATGAAAAACTGTTTTTT. Amino acids: CASGLVIRQGPTNEKLFF.

The chain combines TRBV19 with TRBJ2-5; 10 nucleotides agree with TRBD2. Germline CDR1 LNHDA, CDR2 SQIVND (reference sequence). The J segment lost 4 bases and the V segment lost 4 bases, leaving 3 bases of the junction unmatched. CDR3 length: 14 amino acids. This CDR3 reads CASSTGLAAETQYF. The CDR3 DNA follows: TGTGCCAGTAGTACCGGACTAGCGGCAGAGACCCAGTACTTC. Supplemented by reference TRBV19 and TRBJ2-5, the full variable domain reads DGGITQSPKYLFRKEGQNVTLSCEQNLNHDAMYWYRQDPGQGLRLIYYSQIVNDFQKGDIAEGYSVSREKKESFPLTVTSAQKNPTAFYLCASSTGLAAETQYFGPGTRLLVL.

The chain is built from TRBV15 and TRBJ2-7, with D possibly TRBD2 on 5 matching bases. With 9 bases removed from V and 1 base from J, the gap between germline ends came to 16 bases. The CDR3 consists of 14 residues. Germline-derived CDR1 and CDR2 are LNHNV and YYDKDF (reference sequence). The chain's CDR3 is CATASMRASYEQYF. The CDR3 nucleotides read TGTGCCACTGCTTCCATGCGGGCTTCCTACGAGCAGTACTTC.

This clone was seen just once. V is TRBV5-4 and J is TRBJ1-2, with 7 bases fitting TRBD1. The CDR3 contains 14 residues. Germline V gene data show CDR1 as SGHNT and CDR2 as YYREEE (reference sequence). Trimming took 4 bases from V and 5 from J; bases not matched to a gene: 8. In DNA form, the CDR3 reads TGTGCCAGCAGCCCCGGGACAGTATATTATGGCTACACCTTC. Translating gives CASSPGTVYYGYTF.

The chain couples TRBV11-2 to TRBJ2-7; 8 bases align to TRBD1. CDR1 is SGHAT and CDR2 is FQNNGV in the germline V gene. The CDR3 is 15 residues long. V dropped 5 bases and J dropped 2; count of bases not matched to a gene: 8. The chain's CDR3 is CASSPGTGTPYEQYF. The CDR3 bases are TGTGCCAGCAGCCCAGGGACAGGCACCCCCTACGAGCAGTACTTC. Full variable domain (missing parts from reference TRBV11-2 and TRBJ2-7): EAGVAQSPRYKIIEKRQSVAFWCNPISGHATLYWYQQILGQGPKLLIQFQNNGVVDDSQLPKDRFSAERLKGVDSTLKIQPAKLEDSAVYLCASSPGTGTPYEQYFGPGTRLTVT.

This clone came up a few times. The V and J genes are TRBV6-5 and TRBJ1-1, with D maybe TRBD1 (5 bases). The CDR3 is made up of 14 amino acids. Trimming took 4 bases from V and 1 from J, leaving 10 bases between them. From germline, CDR1 is MNHEY and CDR2 SVGAGI. CDR3 sequence: CASSSPDKNTEAFF. The CDR3 region has the DNA TGTGCCAGCAGTTCCCCGGACAAGAACACTGAAGCTTTCTTT.

This clone was seen a single time. The gene calls are TRBV4-3 and TRBJ2-1, with TRBD2 matching 15 bases. J lost 4 bases, V lost 0 bases, and 7 bases had no gene match. Germline V gives CDR1 LGHNA, CDR2 YSLEER. This CDR3 has 19 amino acids. CDR3 in DNA: TGCGCCAGCAGCCAAGAGGGACTAGCGGGGGGCTACGAATACAATGAGCAGTTCTTC. As protein: CASSQEGLAGGYEYNEQFF.